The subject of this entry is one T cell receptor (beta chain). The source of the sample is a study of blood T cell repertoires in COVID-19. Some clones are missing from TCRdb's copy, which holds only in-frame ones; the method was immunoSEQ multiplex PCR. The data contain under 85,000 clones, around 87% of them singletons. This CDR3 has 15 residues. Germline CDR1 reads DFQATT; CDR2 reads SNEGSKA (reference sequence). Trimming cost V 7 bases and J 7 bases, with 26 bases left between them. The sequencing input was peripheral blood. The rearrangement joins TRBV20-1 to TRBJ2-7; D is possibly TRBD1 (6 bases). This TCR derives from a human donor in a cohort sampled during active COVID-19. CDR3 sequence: CSVSGRQAPFGEQYF. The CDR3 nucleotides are TGCAGTGTTAGTGGTCGACAGGCCCCATTTGGGGAGCAGTACTTC.